This T cell receptor (beta chain) came from a study of vaccination and CD4 T cells after COVID-19. This clonotype was recorded only once. Its antigen is as yet unknown. Germline CDR1 is LGHDT and CDR2 is YNNKEL (reference sequence). The CDR3 runs 13 residues. V shed 4 bases and J shed 7 bases, with 13 bases lying between them. An Oncomine TCR Beta short-read assay was used to sequence the DNA from cultured CD4+ T cells. The authors extracted genomic DNA from cultured CD4+ T cells. TCRdb called the PCR reads again in MiXCR, with one record for every CDR3 protein. The sample has more than 15,000 distinct CDR3 sequences; around half are singletons. The treatment was: approximately 11-day PBMC culture with coronavirus spike peptide pools or control peptides (ViraFEST assay). ViraFEST stimulated the growth of antigen-specific T cells using peptide pools and subsequently profiled their TCRs by sequencing.

This TCR was recovered from a human donor who had recovered from COVID-19. Sequencing used CD4+ T cells from blood, cultured in vitro, obtained before SARS-CoV-2 vaccination. J is TRBJ2-5 and V is TRBV3-1; D uncertain. The CDR3 nucleotides read TGTGCCAGCAGCCTTGGGGATTTCGGGACCCAGTACTTC. It yields the protein CASSLGDFGTQYF.